These T cell receptor beta chains were read from a single sample in a study of long-term antiretroviral therapy in people with HIV. The assay was immunoSEQ multiplex PCR, and TCRdb's table has in-frame clones only and misses some. The table records around 15,000 clones, roughly nine tenths of them present only once. This specimen was unsorted PBMCs, taken 0.6 years after starting antiretroviral therapy. Receptors originate from a woman aged 40-49 years with HIV. CDR3s include the opening cysteine and the closing phenylalanine or tryptophan. Each record gives: J gene, V gene, D gene, clone size, CDR3 DNA, CDR3 protein. The D gene is left open where the match is weak. Rows give clone size only sometimes, using once, few, many, or a class for an expanded clone.

j_gene: TRBJ2-5; v_gene: TRBV30; d_gene: TRBD2; abundance: -; CDR3nt: TGTGCCTGGAGCCCGGGACTAGCGGGGGAGCAAGAGACCCAGTACTTC; CDR3aa: CAWSPGLAGEQETQYF
j_gene: TRBJ1-1; v_gene: TRBV18; d_gene: TRBD1; abundance: -; CDR3nt: TGTGCCAGCTCACTGGGACAGGGGAACACTGAAGCTTTCTTT; CDR3aa: CASSLGQGNTEAFF
j_gene: TRBJ1-2; v_gene: TRBV10-3; d_gene: -; abundance: -; CDR3nt: TGTGCCATCAGTGAAATAGGGAGCTATGGCTACACCTTC; CDR3aa: CAISEIGSYGYTF
j_gene: TRBJ1-2; v_gene: TRBV10-2; d_gene: -; abundance: -; CDR3nt: TGCGCCAGCAGTCCCGGGACCGGGCTTGGGTATGGCTACACCTTC; CDR3aa: CASSPGTGLGYGYTF
j_gene: TRBJ1-2; v_gene: TRBV4-3; d_gene: -; abundance: -; CDR3nt: TGCGCCAGCAGCCAGGAGATTACAGCGAACTATGGCTACACCTTC; CDR3aa: CASSQEITANYGYTF
j_gene: TRBJ2-3; v_gene: TRBV7-7; d_gene: -; abundance: -; CDR3nt: TGTGCCAGCAGCAAAGGGGCGGATCTTAGCACAGATACGCAGTATTTT; CDR3aa: CASSKGADLSTDTQYF
j_gene: TRBJ2-3; v_gene: TRBV12-5; d_gene: TRBD2; abundance: -; CDR3nt: TGTGCTAGTGGTTTGGCGGAGCGGGGGGGCCGAGATACGCAGTATTTT; CDR3aa: CASGLAERGGRDTQYF
j_gene: TRBJ1-1; v_gene: TRBV2; d_gene: -; abundance: few; CDR3nt: TGTGCCAGCATGGGGGAGAGAAACACTGAAGCTTTCTTT; CDR3aa: CASMGERNTEAFF
j_gene: TRBJ1-2; v_gene: TRBV6-1; d_gene: -; abundance: -; CDR3nt: TGTGCCAGCAGCAAAACATCACAGGGAAAGGAGGGCTACACCTTC; CDR3aa: CASSKTSQGKEGYTF
j_gene: TRBJ2-5; v_gene: TRBV7-9; d_gene: -; abundance: -; CDR3nt: TGTGCCAGCAGTTCTCAGGTGGAGACCCAGTACTTC; CDR3aa: CASSSQVETQYF
j_gene: TRBJ2-2; v_gene: TRBV11-2; d_gene: TRBD2; abundance: once; CDR3nt: TGTGCCAGCAGCCCGGGACTAGCGGGGGGCAACGGGGAGCTGTTTTTT; CDR3aa: CASSPGLAGGNGELFF
j_gene: TRBJ2-5; v_gene: TRBV7-9; d_gene: TRBD2; abundance: -; CDR3nt: TGTGCCAGCAGGAAGGGACTAGCGGGGGGGCCGGAGGAGACCCAGTACTTC; CDR3aa: CASRKGLAGGPEETQYF
j_gene: TRBJ2-1; v_gene: TRBV5-1; d_gene: -; abundance: -; CDR3nt: TGCGCCAGCAGCTTGGCCGAAGCGGGTGAGCAGTTCTTC; CDR3aa: CASSLAEAGEQFF
j_gene: TRBJ2-1; v_gene: TRBV9; d_gene: -; abundance: -; CDR3nt: TGTGCCAGCAGCCCCGGGGGTAAGGGTGAGCAGTTCTTC; CDR3aa: CASSPGGKGEQFF
j_gene: TRBJ2-4; v_gene: TRBV29-1; d_gene: -; abundance: -; CDR3nt: TGCAGCGTTGTGCAACACATTCAGTACTTC; CDR3aa: CSVVQHIQYF
j_gene: TRBJ1-6; v_gene: TRBV9; d_gene: -; abundance: -; CDR3nt: TGTGCCAGCAGCGGAACCTCAGGCCTCTATAATTCACCCCTCCACTTT; CDR3aa: CASSGTSGLYNSPLHF
j_gene: TRBJ2-5; v_gene: TRBV5-4; d_gene: TRBD1; abundance: -; CDR3nt: TGTGCCAGCAGCTTATGGACAGGGGGCGAGGAGACCCAGTACTTC; CDR3aa: CASSLWTGGEETQYF
j_gene: TRBJ2-7; v_gene: TRBV18; d_gene: -; abundance: -; CDR3nt: TGTGCCAGCTCCCCCACTATGACCGAGCAGTACTTC; CDR3aa: CASSPTMTEQYF
j_gene: TRBJ1-1; v_gene: TRBV7-9; d_gene: -; abundance: -; CDR3nt: TGTGCCAGCAGCTTAGCAGGGGGAGTCACTGAAGCTTTCTTT; CDR3aa: CASSLAGGVTEAFF
j_gene: TRBJ1-5; v_gene: TRBV19; d_gene: TRBD1; abundance: -; CDR3nt: TGTGCCAGTAGGGGACAGGGGGTAACTCAGCCCCAGCATTTT; CDR3aa: CASRGQGVTQPQHF
j_gene: TRBJ1-2; v_gene: TRBV5-4; d_gene: TRBD1; abundance: -; CDR3nt: TGTGCCAGCAGCTTGTCGGACAGGGCCCGAGGGGGCTACACCTTC; CDR3aa: CASSLSDRARGGYTF
j_gene: TRBJ1-6; v_gene: TRBV2; d_gene: -; abundance: -; CDR3nt: TGTGCCAGTGGGGGCGGGGCAAATTCACCCCTCCACTTT; CDR3aa: CASGGGANSPLHF
j_gene: TRBJ2-6; v_gene: TRBV5-1; d_gene: TRBD1; abundance: -; CDR3nt: TGCGCCAGCAGCTTACCCCCCGGGACAGTCTCTGGGGCCAACGTCCTGACTTTC; CDR3aa: CASSLPPGTVSGANVLTF
j_gene: TRBJ2-1; v_gene: TRBV28; d_gene: TRBD2; abundance: -; CDR3nt: TGTGCCAGCAGTTTATCAATGGGGACTAGGGGTAATGAGCAGTTCTTC; CDR3aa: CASSLSMGTRGNEQFF
j_gene: TRBJ2-7; v_gene: TRBV6-6; d_gene: -; abundance: -; CDR3nt: TGTGCCAGCAGTTACCTTGGGACCCAATCCCACGAGCAGTACTTC; CDR3aa: CASSYLGTQSHEQYF
j_gene: TRBJ1-2; v_gene: TRBV7-9; d_gene: -; abundance: -; CDR3nt: TGTGCCAGCAGCACAGAACGGCGTTCGCTTAACTATGGCTACACCTTC; CDR3aa: CASSTERRSLNYGYTF
j_gene: TRBJ1-6; v_gene: TRBV30; d_gene: -; abundance: -; CDR3nt: TGTGCCTGGAGAAGACAGGCGCCCTCACCCCTCCACTTT; CDR3aa: CAWRRQAPSPLHF
j_gene: TRBJ2-5; v_gene: TRBV7-9; d_gene: -; abundance: -; CDR3nt: TGTGCCAGCAGCGAACATTCAGGGAGATTCAAGACCCAGTACTTC; CDR3aa: CASSEHSGRFKTQYF
j_gene: TRBJ2-6; v_gene: TRBV19; d_gene: -; abundance: -; CDR3nt: TGTGCCAGTAGGGACCATGCTGGGGCCAACGTCCTGACTTTC; CDR3aa: CASRDHAGANVLTF
j_gene: TRBJ1-3; v_gene: TRBV25-1; d_gene: -; abundance: once; CDR3nt: TGTGCCAGCAGTGAAGAAGGGAGGACTGGAAACACCATATATTTT; CDR3aa: CASSEEGRTGNTIYF
j_gene: TRBJ2-1; v_gene: TRBV6-6; d_gene: -; abundance: -; CDR3nt: TGTGCCAGCAGTTACGAGGACACCGCCTACAATGAGCAGTTCTTC; CDR3aa: CASSYEDTAYNEQFF
j_gene: TRBJ1-1; v_gene: TRBV29-1; d_gene: TRBD1; abundance: -; CDR3nt: TGCAGCGTTCCTGGACAGGGGGAAGGCACTGAAGCTTTCTTT; CDR3aa: CSVPGQGEGTEAFF
j_gene: TRBJ1-6; v_gene: TRBV6-1; d_gene: -; abundance: -; CDR3nt: TGTGCCAGCAGTGAAAGGAGGGAGAGATCACCCCTCCACTTT; CDR3aa: CASSERRERSPLHF
j_gene: TRBJ2-1; v_gene: TRBV5-8; d_gene: TRBD1; abundance: -; CDR3nt: TGTGCCAGCAGCATATACCGGGACAGGGGGTACAATGAGCAGTTCTTC; CDR3aa: CASSIYRDRGYNEQFF
j_gene: TRBJ1-1; v_gene: TRBV4-3; d_gene: TRBD1; abundance: -; CDR3nt: TGCGCCAGCAGCCGTGTCAACAGGGGGAACACTGAAGCTTTCTTT; CDR3aa: CASSRVNRGNTEAFF
j_gene: TRBJ2-5; v_gene: TRBV5-1; d_gene: -; abundance: -; CDR3nt: TGCGCCAGCAGCGAACAGGGAAGCGAAGAGACCCAGTACTTC; CDR3aa: CASSEQGSEETQYF
j_gene: TRBJ2-1; v_gene: TRBV27; d_gene: TRBD2; abundance: -; CDR3nt: TGTGCCAGCAGTTTTCCAGGACTAGCGGGGGGGGATGAGCAGTTCTTC; CDR3aa: CASSFPGLAGGDEQFF
j_gene: TRBJ2-7; v_gene: TRBV10-1; d_gene: -; abundance: -; CDR3nt: TGCGCCAGCAGTGAGGGTAGCTACGAGCAGTACTTC; CDR3aa: CASSEGSYEQYF
j_gene: TRBJ1-5; v_gene: TRBV6-6; d_gene: -; abundance: -; CDR3nt: TGTGCCAGCAGCAATGACCAGCCCCAGCATTTT; CDR3aa: CASSNDQPQHF
j_gene: TRBJ2-2; v_gene: TRBV6-1; d_gene: -; abundance: -; CDR3nt: TGTGCCAGCAGTGTCCAGCCGGGACAGAACACCGGGGAGCTGTTTTTT; CDR3aa: CASSVQPGQNTGELFF
j_gene: TRBJ2-2; v_gene: TRBV7-3; d_gene: -; abundance: few; CDR3nt: TGTGCCAGCAGCTCAGGGATGGACCAGCCCGGGGAGCTGTTTTTT; CDR3aa: CASSSGMDQPGELFF
j_gene: TRBJ2-7; v_gene: TRBV15; d_gene: TRBD2; abundance: -; CDR3nt: TGTGCCACCAGCAGAGTATGGCAAGGACTAGCGGGGGCCTACGAGCAGTACTTC; CDR3aa: CATSRVWQGLAGAYEQYF
j_gene: TRBJ2-3; v_gene: TRBV27; d_gene: TRBD1; abundance: -; CDR3nt: TGTGCCAGCAGTTTGGGACAGAGCACAGATACGCAGTATTTT; CDR3aa: CASSLGQSTDTQYF
j_gene: TRBJ1-5; v_gene: TRBV7-2; d_gene: -; abundance: -; CDR3nt: TGTGCCAGCAGCTTATACGAGGCTTCGGCTCCCCAGCATTTT; CDR3aa: CASSLYEASAPQHF
j_gene: TRBJ2-7; v_gene: TRBV7-2; d_gene: TRBD1; abundance: -; CDR3nt: TGTGCCAGCAGCTTAGATTTGGGACAGGGGGCCGGCGAGCAGTACTTC; CDR3aa: CASSLDLGQGAGEQYF
j_gene: TRBJ1-1; v_gene: TRBV7-2; d_gene: -; abundance: -; CDR3nt: TGTGCCAGCAGCTCTGTTCAGGGAGGCACTGAAGCTTTCTTT; CDR3aa: CASSSVQGGTEAFF
j_gene: TRBJ2-5; v_gene: TRBV13; d_gene: -; abundance: -; CDR3nt: TGTGCCAGCAGCTCCGGGGGCCAAGAGACCCAGTACTTC; CDR3aa: CASSSGGQETQYF
j_gene: TRBJ1-5; v_gene: TRBV10-3; d_gene: -; abundance: -; CDR3nt: TGTGCCATCGGCGCGGACCCTAGCAATCAGCCCCAGCATTTT; CDR3aa: CAIGADPSNQPQHF
j_gene: TRBJ1-1; v_gene: TRBV6-5; d_gene: -; abundance: -; CDR3nt: TGTGCCAGCAGTTACCTAACAGGGAACACTGAAGCTTTCTTT; CDR3aa: CASSYLTGNTEAFF
j_gene: TRBJ1-1; v_gene: TRBV6-5; d_gene: -; abundance: -; CDR3nt: TGTGCCAGCAGTCCCTCAGGGAACTCTAAAGCTTTCTTT; CDR3aa: CASSPSGNSKAFF
j_gene: TRBJ2-2; v_gene: TRBV18; d_gene: TRBD2; abundance: -; CDR3nt: TGTGCCAGCTCACCACCGGGAGGGGCGAGCACCGGGGAGCTGTTTTTT; CDR3aa: CASSPPGGASTGELFF
j_gene: TRBJ2-7; v_gene: TRBV5-6; d_gene: -; abundance: -; CDR3nt: TGTGCCAGCAGCCGGGAAGGGGCCTACGAGCAGTACTTC; CDR3aa: CASSREGAYEQYF